This T cell receptor (beta chain) was documented in a study of blood T cell repertoires in COVID-19 (dated by TCRdb to about 2020). With regard to the full study: Collaborator samples came from the United States, Italy and Spain and covered acute and convalescent phases of COVID-19. A de-identified subject ID, COVID-19 status, age in years and sex were almost always included in the sample metadata. The repertoires were made available in a free public database intended to serve as a resource for research on the immune response to SARS-CoV-2. Where available, HLA class I and class II types were taken from metadata supplied by the sample provider and were not determined by assay-based typing. Samples were obtained from the ongoing ImmuneRACE study (first 160 participants) and from about 1,300 subjects provided by 6 global collaborators. Deeply sampled blood TCRbeta repertoires from subjects exposed to, actively infected with, or recovered from COVID-19 were included in the dataset. The prospective study material was composed of cDNA or gDNA derived from T cells, B-cell-depleted T cells, or PBMCs. Overall results and qualifications from the work: The amount of clinical and demographic metadata varied by source and participant and was provided uncurated.

The immunoSEQ Assay, a bias-controlled multiplex PCR, was used to amplify TCRbeta CDR3 regions from genomic DNA. The original pipeline was this. The number of nucleated cells in each sample was estimated by amplification of reference gene primers within the assay. To quantify the absolute abundance of each unique TCRbeta CDR3 rearrangement, sequence reads were collapsed and filtered. Productive Simpson clonality was computed per sample as the square root of Simpson's diversity index over productive rearrangements. TCRdb mirrors the immuneACCESS table, restricted to in-frame sequences. Some clones are absent from its copies; in checked studies, under half trace to an unresolved V gene, and the reason for the others is unknown. V, J and clone size reflect that table, while D and trimming were determined from the DNA. A total of about 54,000 clones appear in this sample, around nine tenths of them only once. The ten largest clones take up around 8.2% of the sample.

From cysteine to phenylalanine, the CDR3 is 12 amino acids long. Only the CDR3 region is kept as DNA, spanning 36 bases read in frame from base 1. The germline V gene specifies MDHEN as CDR1 and SYDVKM as CDR2. Turning to this clone: Its antigen is still unknown. No base qualities exist here, and no much larger clone lies one base off it.

The collaborating institutions used their own protocols to collect whole blood in K2EDTA tubes. For TCRbeta analysis, collaborators shipped samples in one of three forms: frozen whole blood, isolated PBMCs, or DNA extracted from either of those sample types. Recombination joined TRBV28 with TRBJ1-1, with TRBD1 matching 9 junction bases. The sample comprised peripheral blood. The sequence derives from a woman between 35 and 50 years old with active COVID-19. The CDR3 reads as follows: CASTGGLTEAFF. The bases are TGTGCTTCAACAGGGGGCTTAACTGAAGCTTTCTTT.